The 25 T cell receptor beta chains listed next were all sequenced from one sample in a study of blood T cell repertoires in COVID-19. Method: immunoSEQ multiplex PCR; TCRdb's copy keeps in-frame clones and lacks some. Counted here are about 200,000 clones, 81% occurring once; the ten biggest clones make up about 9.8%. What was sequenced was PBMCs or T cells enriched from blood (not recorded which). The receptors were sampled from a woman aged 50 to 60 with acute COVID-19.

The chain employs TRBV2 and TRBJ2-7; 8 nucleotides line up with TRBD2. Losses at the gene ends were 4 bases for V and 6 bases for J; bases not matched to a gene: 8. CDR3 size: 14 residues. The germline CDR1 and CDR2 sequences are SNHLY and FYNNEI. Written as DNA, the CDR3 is TGTGCCAGCAGTGGCCAGCGGGAGTTAAGCGAGCAGTACTTC. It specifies CASSGQRELSEQYF.

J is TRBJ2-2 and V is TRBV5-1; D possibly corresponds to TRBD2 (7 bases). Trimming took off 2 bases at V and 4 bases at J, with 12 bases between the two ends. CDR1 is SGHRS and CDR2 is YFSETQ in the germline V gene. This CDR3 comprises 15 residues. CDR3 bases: TGCGCCAGCAGCTTAGAGGGGGGGACCACCGGGGAGCTGTTTTTT. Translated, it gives CASSLEGGTTGELFF.

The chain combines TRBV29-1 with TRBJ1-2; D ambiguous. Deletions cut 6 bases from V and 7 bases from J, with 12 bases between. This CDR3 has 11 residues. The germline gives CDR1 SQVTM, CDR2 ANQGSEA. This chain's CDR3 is CSVTVTTGYTF. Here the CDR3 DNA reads TGCAGCGTAACAGTAACAACTGGCTACACCTTC.

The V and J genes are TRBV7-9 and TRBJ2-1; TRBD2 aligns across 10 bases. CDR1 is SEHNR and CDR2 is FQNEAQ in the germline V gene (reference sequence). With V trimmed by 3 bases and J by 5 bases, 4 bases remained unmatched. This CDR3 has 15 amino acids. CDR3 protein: CASSFAAGGHNEQFF. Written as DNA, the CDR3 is TGTGCCAGCAGCTTCGCAGCGGGAGGGCACAATGAGCAGTTCTTC.

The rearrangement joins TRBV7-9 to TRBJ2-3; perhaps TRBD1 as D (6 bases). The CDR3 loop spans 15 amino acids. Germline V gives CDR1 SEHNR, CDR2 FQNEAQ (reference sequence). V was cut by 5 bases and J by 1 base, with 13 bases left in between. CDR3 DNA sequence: TGTGCCAGCAGCCCGTACAGGGAACGCACAGATACGCAGTATTTT. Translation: CASSPYRERTDTQYF.

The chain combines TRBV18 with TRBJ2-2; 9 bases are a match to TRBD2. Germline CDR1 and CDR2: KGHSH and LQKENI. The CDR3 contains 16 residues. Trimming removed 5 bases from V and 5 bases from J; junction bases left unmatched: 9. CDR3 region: CASSSLLAGTTGELFF. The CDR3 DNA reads TGTGCCAGCTCAAGTCTACTAGCGGGCACTACCGGGGAGCTGTTTTTT.

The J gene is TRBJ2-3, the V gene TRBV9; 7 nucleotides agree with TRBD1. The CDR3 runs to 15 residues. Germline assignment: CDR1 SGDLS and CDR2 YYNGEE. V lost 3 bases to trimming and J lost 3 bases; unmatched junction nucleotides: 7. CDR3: CASSAPGQPTDTQYF. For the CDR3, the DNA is TGTGCCAGCAGCGCCCCGGGACAGCCTACAGATACGCAGTATTTT. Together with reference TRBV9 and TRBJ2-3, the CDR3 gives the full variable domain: DSGVTQTPKHLITATGQRVTLRCSPRSGDLSVYWYQQSLDQGLQFLIQYYNGEERAKGNILERFSAQQFPDLHSELNLSSLELGDSALYFCASSAPGQPTDTQYFGPGTRLTVL.

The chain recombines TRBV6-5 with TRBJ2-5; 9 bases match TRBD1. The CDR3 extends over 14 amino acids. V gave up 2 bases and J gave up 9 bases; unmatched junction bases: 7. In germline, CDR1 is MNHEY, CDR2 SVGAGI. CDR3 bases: TGTGCCAGCAGTTACGGGACAGGGCTTTGGCCCCAGTACTTC. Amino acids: CASSYGTGLWPQYF.

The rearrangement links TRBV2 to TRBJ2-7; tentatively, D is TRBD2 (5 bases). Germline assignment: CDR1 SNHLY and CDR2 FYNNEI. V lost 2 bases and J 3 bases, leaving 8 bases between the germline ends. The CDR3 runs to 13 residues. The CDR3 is CASSESRGYEQYF. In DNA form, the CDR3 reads TGTGCCAGCAGTGAATCACGGGGCTACGAGCAGTACTTC.

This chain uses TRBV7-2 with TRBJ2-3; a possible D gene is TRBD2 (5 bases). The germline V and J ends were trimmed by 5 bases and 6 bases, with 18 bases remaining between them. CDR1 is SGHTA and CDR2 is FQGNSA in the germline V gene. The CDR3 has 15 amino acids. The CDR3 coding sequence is TGTGCCAGCAGCCACCCTATTAGGCGGGCCGATACGCAGTATTTT. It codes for CASSHPIRRADTQYF.

DNA for the CDR3: TGTGCCAGCACCGGACAGGGGGCATTCACTGAAGCTTTCTTT. It codes for CASTGQGAFTEAFF. The chain combines TRBV6-5 with TRBJ1-1, with 11 bases matching TRBD1. The CDR3 loop spans 14 amino acids. Trimming cost V 7 bases and J 4 bases; bases outside gene matches: 5. Germline V gene sequence: CDR1 MNHEY, CDR2 SVGAGI.

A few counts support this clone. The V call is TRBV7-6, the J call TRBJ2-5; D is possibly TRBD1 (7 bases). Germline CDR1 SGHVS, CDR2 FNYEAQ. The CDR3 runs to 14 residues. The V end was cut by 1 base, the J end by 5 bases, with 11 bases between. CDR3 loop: CASSLVRGEETQYF. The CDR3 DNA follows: TGTGCCAGCAGCTTAGTCAGGGGGGAGGAGACCCAGTACTTC.

CDR3 amino acids: CAWTKGGSTDTQYF. The CDR3 DNA sequence: TGTGCCTGGACGAAGGGCGGGAGCACAGATACGCAGTATTTT. The J gene is TRBJ2-3, the V gene TRBV30, with D possibly TRBD2 on 5 matching bases. Trimming shortened V by 4 bases and J by 0 bases, and 11 bases separated the two germline ends. The germline gives CDR1 GTSNPN, CDR2 SVGIG (reference sequence). CDR3 length equals 14 residues.

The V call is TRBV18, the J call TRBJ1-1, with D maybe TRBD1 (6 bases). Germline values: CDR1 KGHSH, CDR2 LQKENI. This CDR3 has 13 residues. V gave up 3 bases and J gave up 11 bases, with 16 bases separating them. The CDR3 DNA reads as TGTGCCAGCTCACCCGAACGGACAGCGGCGGCTTTCTTT. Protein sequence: CASSPERTAAAFF.

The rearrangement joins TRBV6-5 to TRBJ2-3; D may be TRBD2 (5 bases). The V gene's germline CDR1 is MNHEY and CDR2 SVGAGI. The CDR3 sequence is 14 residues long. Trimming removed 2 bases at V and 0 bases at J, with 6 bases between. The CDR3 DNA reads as TGTGCCAGCAGTTACATAGCGAGCACAGATACGCAGTATTTT. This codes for CASSYIASTDTQYF.

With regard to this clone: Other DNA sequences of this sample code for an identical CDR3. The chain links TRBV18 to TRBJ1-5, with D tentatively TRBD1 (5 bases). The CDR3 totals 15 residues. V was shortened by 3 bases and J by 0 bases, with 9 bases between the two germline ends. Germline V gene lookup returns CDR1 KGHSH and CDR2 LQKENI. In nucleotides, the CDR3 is TGTGCCAGCTCACCTGGGACTAATAGCAATCAGCCCCAGCATTTT. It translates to CASSPGTNSNQPQHF.

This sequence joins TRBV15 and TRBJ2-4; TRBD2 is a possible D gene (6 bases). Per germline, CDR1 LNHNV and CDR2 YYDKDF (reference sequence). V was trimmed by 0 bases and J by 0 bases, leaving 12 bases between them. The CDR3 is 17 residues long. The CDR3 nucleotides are TGTGCCACCAGCAGAGATTTAGCGGCAGTAGCCAAAAACATTCAGTACTTC. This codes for CATSRDLAAVAKNIQYF.

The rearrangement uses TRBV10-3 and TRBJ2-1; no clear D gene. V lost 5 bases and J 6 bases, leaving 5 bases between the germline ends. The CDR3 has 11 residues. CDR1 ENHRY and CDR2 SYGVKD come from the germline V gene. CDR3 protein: CAISSPNEQFF. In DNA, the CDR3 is TGTGCCATCAGTTCTCCCAATGAGCAGTTCTTC.

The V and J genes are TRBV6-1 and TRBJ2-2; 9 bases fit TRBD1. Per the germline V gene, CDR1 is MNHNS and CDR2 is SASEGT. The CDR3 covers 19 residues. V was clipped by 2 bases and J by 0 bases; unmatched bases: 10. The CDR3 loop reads CASSERTGAFDSNTGELFF. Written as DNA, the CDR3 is TGTGCCAGCAGTGAAAGGACAGGGGCTTTTGATTCGAACACCGGGGAGCTGTTTTTT.

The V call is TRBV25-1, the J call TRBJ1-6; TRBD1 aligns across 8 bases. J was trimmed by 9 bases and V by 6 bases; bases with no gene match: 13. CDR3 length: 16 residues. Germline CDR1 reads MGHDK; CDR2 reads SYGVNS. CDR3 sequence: CASSGQGAFILSPLHF. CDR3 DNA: TGTGCCAGCAGCGGGCAGGGGGCTTTTATCCTTTCACCCCTCCACTTT.

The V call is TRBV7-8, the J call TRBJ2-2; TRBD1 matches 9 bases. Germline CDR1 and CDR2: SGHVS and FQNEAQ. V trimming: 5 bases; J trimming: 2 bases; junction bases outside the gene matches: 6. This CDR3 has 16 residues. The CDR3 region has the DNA TGTGCCAGCAGCGTACGGACAGGGGTCAACACCGGGGAGCTGTTTTTT. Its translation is CASSVRTGVNTGELFF.

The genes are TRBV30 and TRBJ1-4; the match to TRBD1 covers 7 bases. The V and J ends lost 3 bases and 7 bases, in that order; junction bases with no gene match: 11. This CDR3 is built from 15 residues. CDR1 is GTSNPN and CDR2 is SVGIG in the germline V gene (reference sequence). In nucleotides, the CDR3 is TGTGCCTGGAGAGATTTAGGGGGCTTAGGTGAAAAACTGTTTTTT. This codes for CAWRDLGGLGEKLFF.

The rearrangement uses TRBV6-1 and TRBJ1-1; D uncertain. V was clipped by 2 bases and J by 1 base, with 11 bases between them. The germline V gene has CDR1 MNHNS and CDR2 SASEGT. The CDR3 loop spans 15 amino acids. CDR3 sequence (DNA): TGTGCCAGCAGTGAACTACGGGGTAAGAACACTGAAGCTTTCTTT. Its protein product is CASSELRGKNTEAFF.

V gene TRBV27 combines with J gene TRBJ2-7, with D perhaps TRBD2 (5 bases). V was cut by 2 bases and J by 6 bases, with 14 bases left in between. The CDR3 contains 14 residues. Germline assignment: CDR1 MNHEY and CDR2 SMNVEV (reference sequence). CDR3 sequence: CASSLARQRGEQYF. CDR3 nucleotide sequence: TGTGCCAGCAGTTTAGCAAGACAACGGGGCGAGCAGTACTTC.

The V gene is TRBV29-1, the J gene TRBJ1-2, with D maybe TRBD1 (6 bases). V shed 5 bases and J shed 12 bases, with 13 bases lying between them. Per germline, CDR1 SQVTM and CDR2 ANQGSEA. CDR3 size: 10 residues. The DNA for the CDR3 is TGCAGCGTTCGAGGGACAAAAAACACCTTC. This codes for CSVRGTKNTF.